This T cell receptor beta chain was found in a study of monozygotic twins with inflammatory bowel disease. CDR3 size: 15 residues. Germline V gene lookup returns CDR1 KGHSH and CDR2 LQKENI. Study results and limitations: Concordant and discordant twins showed no difference in repertoire similarity, possibly from limited power.

About this clonotype: What it binds is unknown.

TCRdb reprocessed the 5' RACE reads, keeping one entry per CDR3 protein, no DNA. The sample has some 200,000 distinct CDR3 sequences, and its top ten clones hold under 8.5%. The receptor's source is a human donor with ulcerative colitis or Crohn's disease, or a healthy co-twin of an affected twin (not recorded which). The sample taken for sequencing was blood. V and J are TRBV18 and TRBJ2-2; TCRdb indicates TRBD1, and absent DNA this call remains unverified. CDR3 sequence reads: CASSPSTGGTGELFF.